This T cell receptor (beta chain) was sequenced during a study of blood T cells in healthy people across ages. Overall study results and limits: No conclusive comparison of naive versus antigen-experienced cells was possible with unsorted PBMCs. Long-lived and aged donors differed, with more naive CD4+ cells and higher diversity in the long-lived.

A J-beta primer mix and a sample-barcoded 5' primer were used in a second PCR of about 7 to 12 cycles. TCRdb re-derived calls from the 5' RACE reads in MiXCR, one entry per CDR3 protein. The sample carries approximately 1,100,000 distinct CDR3 sequences, more than 35% recorded once. This clonotype has a handful of counts. Its matching antigen is unknown. This receptor was identified in a woman aged 55-75 years in good health. Sequenced sample: blood.

CDR3 DNA: TGTGCCAGCAGCGTAAGCCCGGGACTAGCGGGTATCAGCTCCTACAATGAGCAGTTCTTC. Its protein product is CASSVSPGLAGISSYNEQFF. V and J are TRBV9 and TRBJ2-1; the match to TRBD2 covers 12 bases. The CDR3 runs to 20 residues. J lost 0 bases, V lost 1 base, and 11 bases had no gene match. Germline V gives CDR1 SGDLS, CDR2 YYNGEE.